A selection of T cell receptor beta chains follows, all from one sample in a study of CD8 T cells in ankylosing spondylitis. TCRdb fed the 5' RACE reads into MiXCR, producing one record per CDR3 protein. Here the sample spans 200,000 to 300,000 distinct CDR3 sequences, roughly 10% being singletons. The sample comprised blood, either unsorted or a sorted T cell fraction (not recorded which). The receptors were gathered from a male donor with ankylosing spondylitis or in good health (not recorded which). Each CDR3 is given with its conserved first and last residue. Each record gives: clone size, V gene, J gene, D gene, CDR3 protein, CDR3 DNA. A D gene is named only where the DNA matches it firmly. A row's size may be missing; if present it is once, few, many or a size class.

clone_size: few; v_call: TRBV12-5; j_call: TRBJ1-1; d_call: NA; cdr3_aa: CASGLVLFGEGNTEAFF; cdr3_nt: TGTGCTAGTGGTTTGGTACTTTTTGGGGAGGGGAACACTGAAGCTTTCTTT
clone_size: many; v_call: TRBV30; j_call: TRBJ1-1; d_call: NA; cdr3_aa: CAWSGQMNTEAFF; cdr3_nt: TGTGCCTGGAGTGGGCAAATGAACACTGAAGCTTTCTTT
clone_size: NA; v_call: TRBV29-1; j_call: TRBJ1-1; d_call: NA; cdr3_aa: CSVEGQVNTEAFF; cdr3_nt: TGCAGCGTTGAAGGTCAGGTGAACACTGAAGCTTTCTTT
clone_size: many; v_call: TRBV20-1; j_call: TRBJ2-2; d_call: NA; cdr3_aa: CSARDSRINTGELFF; cdr3_nt: TGCAGTGCTAGGGACAGCCGGATTAACACCGGGGAGCTGTTTTTT
clone_size: many; v_call: TRBV7-8; j_call: TRBJ2-1; d_call: TRBD2; cdr3_aa: CASTHTGTSVNEQFF; cdr3_nt: TGTGCCAGCACTCACACCGGGACTAGCGTTAATGAGCAGTTCTTC
clone_size: many; v_call: TRBV5-6; j_call: TRBJ2-3; d_call: NA; cdr3_aa: CASSPPDTDTQYF; cdr3_nt: TGTGCCAGCAGCCCGCCCGATACAGATACGCAGTATTTT
clone_size: many; v_call: TRBV4-1; j_call: TRBJ2-1; d_call: TRBD2; cdr3_aa: CARTIAGLPNEQFF; cdr3_nt: TGCGCCAGGACCATAGCGGGATTACCCAATGAGCAGTTCTTC
clone_size: NA; v_call: TRBV6-4; j_call: TRBJ1-1; d_call: NA; cdr3_aa: CASSDSRTVNTEAFF; cdr3_nt: TGTGCCAGCAGTGACTCGAGGACGGTGAACACTGAAGCTTTCTTT
clone_size: many; v_call: TRBV5-5; j_call: TRBJ2-4; d_call: NA; cdr3_aa: CASHPQGTAKNIQYF; cdr3_nt: TGTGCCAGCCATCCGCAGGGGACAGCCAAAAACATTCAGTACTTC
clone_size: many; v_call: TRBV25-1; j_call: TRBJ1-2; d_call: NA; cdr3_aa: CASSESQSYTF; cdr3_nt: TGTGCCAGCAGTGAATCCCAGAGCTACACCTTC
clone_size: few; v_call: TRBV5-6; j_call: TRBJ2-7; d_call: TRBD1; cdr3_aa: CASSYGTGSDEQYF; cdr3_nt: TGTGCCAGCAGCTATGGGACAGGGTCGGACGAGCAGTACTTC
clone_size: many; v_call: TRBV6-2/TRBV6-3; j_call: TRBJ1-2; d_call: NA; cdr3_aa: CASSYGGKNYGYTF; cdr3_nt: TGTGCCAGCAGTTACGGGGGGAAAAACTATGGCTACACCTTC
clone_size: many; v_call: TRBV3-1; j_call: TRBJ2-3; d_call: TRBD1; cdr3_aa: CASSRDRGTDTQYF; cdr3_nt: TGTGCCAGCAGCCGGGACAGGGGCACAGATACGCAGTATTTT
clone_size: many; v_call: TRBV10-3; j_call: TRBJ2-1; d_call: TRBD2; cdr3_aa: CAISTSATSGLLGQFF; cdr3_nt: TGTGCCATCAGTACCTCGGCGACTAGCGGGCTCCTTGGGCAGTTCTTC
clone_size: many; v_call: TRBV21-1; j_call: TRBJ1-1; d_call: NA; cdr3_aa: CASSAQVDTGTGSNTEAFF; cdr3_nt: TGTGCCAGCAGCGCTCAAGTGGATACCGGGACAGGGTCGAACACTGAAGCTTTCTTT
clone_size: many; v_call: TRBV20-1; j_call: TRBJ2-3; d_call: NA; cdr3_aa: CSARVSVGGTQYF; cdr3_nt: TGCAGTGCTAGAGTGAGTGTCGGTGGTACGCAGTATTTT
clone_size: many; v_call: TRBV11-2; j_call: TRBJ2-1; d_call: TRBD2; cdr3_aa: CASSLDPGTSGIYNEQFF; cdr3_nt: TGTGCCAGCAGCTTAGACCCCGGGACTAGCGGGATTTACAATGAGCAGTTCTTC
clone_size: NA; v_call: TRBV5-1; j_call: TRBJ1-1; d_call: TRBD1; cdr3_aa: CASSWTGSNTEAFF; cdr3_nt: TGCGCCAGCAGCTGGACAGGTTCTAACACTGAAGCTTTCTTT
clone_size: many; v_call: TRBV19; j_call: TRBJ2-3; d_call: NA; cdr3_aa: CASSIDFRDTQYF; cdr3_nt: TGTGCCAGTAGTATTGATTTCAGGGATACGCAGTATTTT
clone_size: many; v_call: TRBV30; j_call: TRBJ1-2; d_call: NA; cdr3_aa: CAWSPGLLANYGYTF; cdr3_nt: TGTGCCTGGAGTCCGGGACTCCTGGCTAACTATGGCTACACCTTC
clone_size: NA; v_call: TRBV7-9; j_call: TRBJ2-2; d_call: NA; cdr3_aa: CASSHNSNTGELFF; cdr3_nt: TGCGCCAGCAGCCATAACTCAAACACCGGGGAGCTGTTTTTT
clone_size: many; v_call: TRBV12-2; j_call: TRBJ2-1; d_call: NA; cdr3_aa: CASRLVAEREGSYNEQFF; cdr3_nt: TGTGCAAGTCGCTTGGTGGCGGAGCGGGAGGGATCCTACAATGAGCAGTTCTTC
clone_size: few; v_call: TRBV7-9; j_call: TRBJ2-7; d_call: TRBD2; cdr3_aa: CASSAGLAGVSYEQYF; cdr3_nt: TGTGCCAGCAGCGCGGGACTAGCGGGGGTCTCCTACGAGCAGTACTTC
clone_size: many; v_call: TRBV12-3/TRBV12-4; j_call: TRBJ2-5; d_call: NA; cdr3_aa: CASSSQLQETQYF; cdr3_nt: TGTGCCAGCAGTTCACAGCTGCAAGAGACCCAGTACTTC
clone_size: many; v_call: TRBV15; j_call: TRBJ2-6; d_call: TRBD1; cdr3_aa: CATSGTVLSGANVLTF; cdr3_nt: TGTGCCACCAGCGGGACAGTCCTCTCTGGGGCCAACGTCCTGACTTTC
clone_size: NA; v_call: TRBV2; j_call: TRBJ1-5; d_call: NA; cdr3_aa: CASSEGGAGSNQPQHF; cdr3_nt: TGTGCCAGCAGTGAAGGGGGGGCTGGTAGCAATCAGCCCCAGCATTTT
clone_size: NA; v_call: TRBV27; j_call: TRBJ2-3; d_call: NA; cdr3_aa: CASSEPQGFTDTQYF; cdr3_nt: TGTGCCAGCAGCGAACCTCAGGGGTTCACAGATACGCAGTATTTT
clone_size: few; v_call: TRBV7-2; j_call: TRBJ2-7; d_call: TRBD1; cdr3_aa: CASSLKAGTGDYEQYF; cdr3_nt: TGTGCCAGCAGCCTAAAAGCGGGGACAGGGGACTACGAGCAGTACTTC
clone_size: many; v_call: TRBV30; j_call: TRBJ2-3; d_call: NA; cdr3_aa: CAWSVPVGSDTQYF; cdr3_nt: TGTGCCTGGAGTGTACCGGTCGGTTCAGATACGCAGTATTTT
clone_size: few; v_call: TRBV3-1; j_call: TRBJ2-7; d_call: TRBD2; cdr3_aa: CASSLGTSGFYEQYF; cdr3_nt: TGTGCCAGCAGCCTCGGGACTAGCGGGTTCTACGAGCAGTACTTC
clone_size: NA; v_call: TRBV7-9; j_call: TRBJ2-1; d_call: NA; cdr3_aa: CASSPLANEQFF; cdr3_nt: TGTGCCAGCAGCCCACTGGCGAATGAGCAGTTCTTC
clone_size: many; v_call: TRBV20-1; j_call: TRBJ2-1; d_call: NA; cdr3_aa: CSGSTTLSYNEQFF; cdr3_nt: TGCAGTGGTTCGACTACCCTCTCCTACAATGAGCAGTTCTTC
clone_size: NA; v_call: TRBV7-2; j_call: TRBJ2-6; d_call: NA; cdr3_aa: CATKTSGANVLTF; cdr3_nt: TGTGCCACCAAAACCTCTGGGGCCAACGTCCTGACTTTC
clone_size: NA; v_call: TRBV30; j_call: TRBJ2-2; d_call: NA; cdr3_aa: CAWSVQAIAGELFF; cdr3_nt: TGTGCCTGGAGTGTACAGGCTATAGCCGGGGAGCTGTTTTTT
clone_size: many; v_call: TRBV7-9; j_call: TRBJ2-2; d_call: NA; cdr3_aa: CASSEGSNTGELFF; cdr3_nt: TGTGCCAGCAGCGAGGGGTCGAACACCGGGGAGCTGTTTTTT
clone_size: many; v_call: TRBV6-1; j_call: TRBJ1-2; d_call: TRBD1; cdr3_aa: CASSPPGQGSGYTF; cdr3_nt: TGTGCCAGCAGCCCGCCGGGACAGGGGTCGGGCTACACCTTC
clone_size: many; v_call: TRBV12-3/TRBV12-4; j_call: TRBJ1-1; d_call: NA; cdr3_aa: CASSPVGGRRTEAFF; cdr3_nt: TGTGCCAGCAGCCCCGTCGGGGGGCGACGGACTGAAGCTTTCTTT
clone_size: many; v_call: TRBV20-1; j_call: TRBJ2-5; d_call: NA; cdr3_aa: CSARAVEKAQYF; cdr3_nt: TGCAGTGCTAGAGCGGTTGAAAAGGCCCAGTACTTC
clone_size: many; v_call: TRBV6-5; j_call: TRBJ2-2; d_call: NA; cdr3_aa: CASSYSWNTGELFF; cdr3_nt: TGTGCCAGCAGTTACTCTTGGAACACCGGGGAGCTGTTTTTT
clone_size: many; v_call: TRBV12-3/TRBV12-4; j_call: TRBJ2-7; d_call: TRBD2; cdr3_aa: CASSFGGRILHEQYF; cdr3_nt: TGTGCCAGCAGTTTTGGCGGGAGGATTCTCCACGAGCAGTACTTC
clone_size: once; v_call: TRBV10-1; j_call: TRBJ2-3; d_call: NA; cdr3_aa: CASSEAGMNADTQYF; cdr3_nt: TGCGCCAGCAGTGAGGCCGGGATGAACGCAGATACGCAGTATTTT
clone_size: few; v_call: TRBV20-1; j_call: TRBJ1-3; d_call: NA; cdr3_aa: CSAHPGAHLTGNTIYF; cdr3_nt: TGCAGTGCCCACCCCGGGGCCCACCTGACTGGAAACACCATATATTTT
clone_size: many; v_call: TRBV20-1; j_call: TRBJ2-1; d_call: NA; cdr3_aa: CSAKPGESYNEQFF; cdr3_nt: TGCAGTGCTAAGCCAGGGGAGTCCTACAATGAGCAGTTCTTC
clone_size: many; v_call: TRBV4-1; j_call: TRBJ2-5; d_call: TRBD1; cdr3_aa: CASSQQSGQEETQYF; cdr3_nt: TGCGCCAGCAGCCAACAATCGGGACAGGAAGAGACCCAGTACTTC
clone_size: few; v_call: TRBV9; j_call: TRBJ2-4; d_call: NA; cdr3_aa: CASSSLPGEGLSF; cdr3_nt: TGTGCCAGCAGCTCTCTCCCGGGTGAGGGGTTAAGCTTC
clone_size: many; v_call: TRBV29-1; j_call: TRBJ1-1; d_call: NA; cdr3_aa: CSVGLQGNTEAFF; cdr3_nt: TGCAGCGTTGGCCTACAGGGGAACACTGAAGCTTTCTTT
clone_size: many; v_call: TRBV11-2; j_call: TRBJ2-1; d_call: TRBD2; cdr3_aa: CASSSWTSGGYNEQFF; cdr3_nt: TGTGCCAGCAGCTCCTGGACTAGCGGGGGGTACAATGAGCAGTTCTTC
clone_size: NA; v_call: TRBV7-9; j_call: TRBJ2-4; d_call: TRBD2; cdr3_aa: CASSLTSSTRGGNIQYF; cdr3_nt: TGTGCCAGCAGCTTGACTAGCTCGACGCGGGGGGGAAACATTCAGTACTTC
clone_size: many; v_call: TRBV5-6; j_call: TRBJ2-2; d_call: NA; cdr3_aa: CASSFVARGREAGELFF; cdr3_nt: TGTGCCAGCAGCTTTGTCGCCCGGGGGCGCGAGGCCGGGGAGCTGTTTTTT
clone_size: many; v_call: TRBV29-1; j_call: TRBJ1-1; d_call: NA; cdr3_aa: CSVGVGTGTEAFF; cdr3_nt: TGCAGCGTTGGGGTGGGAACGGGAACTGAAGCTTTCTTT
clone_size: many; v_call: TRBV25-1; j_call: TRBJ2-2; d_call: NA; cdr3_aa: CASSVGPLLFF; cdr3_nt: TGTGCCAGCAGTGTTGGACCCCTACTGTTTTTT
clone_size: many; v_call: TRBV29-1; j_call: TRBJ2-7; d_call: NA; cdr3_aa: CSVEERGINEQYF; cdr3_nt: TGCAGCGTTGAGGAAAGGGGAATTAACGAGCAGTACTTC
clone_size: NA; v_call: TRBV7-9; j_call: TRBJ2-5; d_call: NA; cdr3_aa: CASSLRTRETQYF; cdr3_nt: TGTGCCAGCAGCTTACGGACTCGGGAGACCCAGTACTTC
clone_size: few; v_call: TRBV7-8; j_call: TRBJ1-2; d_call: NA; cdr3_aa: CASSLNGEPYGYTF; cdr3_nt: TGTGCCAGCAGCTTAAATGGCGAACCCTATGGCTACACCTTC